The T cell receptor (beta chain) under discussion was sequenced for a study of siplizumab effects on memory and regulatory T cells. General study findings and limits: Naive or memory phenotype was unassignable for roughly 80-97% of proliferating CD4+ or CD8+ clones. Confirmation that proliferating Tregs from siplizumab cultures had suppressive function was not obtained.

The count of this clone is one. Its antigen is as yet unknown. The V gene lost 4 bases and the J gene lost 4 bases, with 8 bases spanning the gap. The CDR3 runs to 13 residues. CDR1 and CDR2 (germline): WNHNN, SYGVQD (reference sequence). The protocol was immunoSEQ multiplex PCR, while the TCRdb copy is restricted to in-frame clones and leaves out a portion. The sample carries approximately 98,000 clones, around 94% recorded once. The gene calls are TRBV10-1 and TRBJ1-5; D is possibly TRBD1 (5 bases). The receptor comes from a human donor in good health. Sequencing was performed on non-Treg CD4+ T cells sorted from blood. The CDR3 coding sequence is TGCGCCAGCAGTGCGGGACTTAATCAGCCCCAGCATTTT. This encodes CASSAGLNQPQHF.